These 3 T cell receptor beta chains were sequenced from one sample in a study of cytomegalovirus exposure and HLA in healthy donors. The table came from immunoSEQ multiplex PCR; TCRdb's copy has only in-frame clones and leaves some out. The sample yields some 150,000 clones, 75% to 90% seen once. Input material: PBMCs. The receptors derive from a young woman in good health and CMV-seropositive.

CDR3 amino acids: CASSLGQGDYGYTF. Written as DNA, the CDR3 is TGTGCCAGCAGCCTCGGACAGGGGGACTATGGCTACACCTTC. The rearrangement joins TRBV5-4 to TRBJ1-2; 10 bases line up with TRBD1. Trimming removed 4 bases from V and 3 bases from J; junction bases left unmatched: 3. Looked up from germline, CDR1 is SGHNT and CDR2 is YYREEE (reference sequence). The CDR3 is made up of 14 amino acids.

The chain has TRBV18 and TRBJ2-1, with 8 bases aligning to TRBD2. Per germline, CDR1 KGHSH and CDR2 LQKENI. The junction had 13 bases not matched to a gene; V was cut back by 6 bases and J by 15 bases. The CDR3 sequence is 13 residues long. The CDR3 nucleotides read TGTGCCAGCTCCCGCGGGCCCGGGACTAGTTTGTTCTTC. Its translation is CASSRGPGTSLFF.

The chain combines TRBV10-3 with TRBJ1-1, with D perhaps TRBD1 (6 bases). The germline V gene has CDR1 ENHRY and CDR2 SYGVKD. The CDR3 is 17 amino acids. V was cut by 7 bases and J by 5 bases, with 26 bases left in between. DNA for the CDR3: TGTGCCATCAATAGCCCCAGTTACTTGGGGGCGGTGACTGAAGCTTTCTTT. Its translation is CAINSPSYLGAVTEAFF.